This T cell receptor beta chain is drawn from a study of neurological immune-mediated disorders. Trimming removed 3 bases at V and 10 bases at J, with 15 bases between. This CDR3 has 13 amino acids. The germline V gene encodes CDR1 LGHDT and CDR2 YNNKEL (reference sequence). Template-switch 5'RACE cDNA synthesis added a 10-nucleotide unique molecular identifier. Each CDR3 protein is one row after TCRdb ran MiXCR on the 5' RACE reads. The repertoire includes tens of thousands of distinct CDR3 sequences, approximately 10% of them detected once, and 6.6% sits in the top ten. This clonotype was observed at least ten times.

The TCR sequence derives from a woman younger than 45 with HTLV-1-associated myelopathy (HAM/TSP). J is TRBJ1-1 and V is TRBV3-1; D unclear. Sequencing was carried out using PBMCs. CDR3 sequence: CASSQGVEVGAFF. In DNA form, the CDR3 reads TGTGCCAGCAGCCAGGGCGTGGAGGTCGGAGCTTTCTTT.